This T cell receptor beta chain is drawn from a study of Graves' ophthalmopathy and Graves' hyperthyroidism. This clonotype was recorded many times. Only newly diagnosed hyperthyroidism patients aged 18 to 65, with under 2 months' duration, were enrolled. The CDR3 covers 15 residues. Germline CDR1 is MDHEN and CDR2 is SYDVKM. The germline V and J ends were trimmed by 3 bases and 2 bases, with 13 bases remaining between them. Investigators amplified TCR beta CDR3 regions from RNA transcripts. An opening RT-PCR round employed HTBI primers and preceded a second-round multiplex PCR. TCRdb processed the multiplex PCR reads anew with MiXCR; each CDR3 protein has one entry. Of over 500,000 distinct CDR3 sequences listed, 20% to 25% are singletons.

The chain has TRBV28 and TRBJ1-1; no firm D call. This sequence was found in a woman between 18 and 29 years old with stable Graves' hyperthyroidism. Some clones in this sample may be carry-over from other donors' samples. Sequenced sample: peripheral blood. The CDR3 DNA reads as TGTGCCAGCAGTTTTGTCCCGATAGCCAACACTGAAGCTTTCTTT. It codes for CASSFVPIANTEAFF.